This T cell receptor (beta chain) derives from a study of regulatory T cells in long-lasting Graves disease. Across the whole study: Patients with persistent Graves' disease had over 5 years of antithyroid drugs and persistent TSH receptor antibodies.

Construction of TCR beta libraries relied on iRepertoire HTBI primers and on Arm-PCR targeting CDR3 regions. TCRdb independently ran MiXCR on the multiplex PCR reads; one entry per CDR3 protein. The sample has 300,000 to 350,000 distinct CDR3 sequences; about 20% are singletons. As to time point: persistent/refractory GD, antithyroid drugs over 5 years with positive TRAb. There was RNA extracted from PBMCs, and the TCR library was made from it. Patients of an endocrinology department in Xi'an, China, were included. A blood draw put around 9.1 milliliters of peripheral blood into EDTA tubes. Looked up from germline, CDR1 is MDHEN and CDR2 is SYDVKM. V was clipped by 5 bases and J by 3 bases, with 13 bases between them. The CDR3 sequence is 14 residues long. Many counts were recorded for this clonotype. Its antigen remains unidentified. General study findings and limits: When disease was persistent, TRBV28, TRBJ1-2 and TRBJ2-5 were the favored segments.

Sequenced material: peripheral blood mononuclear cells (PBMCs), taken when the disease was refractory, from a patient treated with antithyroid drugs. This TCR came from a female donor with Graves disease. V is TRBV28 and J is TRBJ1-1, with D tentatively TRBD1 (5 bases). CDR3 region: CASSLQGRDTEAFF. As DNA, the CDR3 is TGTGCCAGCAGTCTTCAGGGACGTGACACTGAAGCTTTCTTT.